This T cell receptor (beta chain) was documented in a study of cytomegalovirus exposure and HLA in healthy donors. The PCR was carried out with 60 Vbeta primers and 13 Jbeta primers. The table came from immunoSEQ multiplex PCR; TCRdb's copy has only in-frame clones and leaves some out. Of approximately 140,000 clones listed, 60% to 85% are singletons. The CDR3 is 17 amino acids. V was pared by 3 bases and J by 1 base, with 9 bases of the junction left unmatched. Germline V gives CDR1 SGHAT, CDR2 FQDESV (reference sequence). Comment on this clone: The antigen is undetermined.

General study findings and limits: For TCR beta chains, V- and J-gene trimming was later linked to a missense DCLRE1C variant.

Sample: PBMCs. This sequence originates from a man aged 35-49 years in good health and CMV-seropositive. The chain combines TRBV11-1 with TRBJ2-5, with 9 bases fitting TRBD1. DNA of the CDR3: TGTGCCAGCAGCTTGAATAGGGACAGGGATATCCAAGAGACCCAGTACTTC. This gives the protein CASSLNRDRDIQETQYF.